One T cell receptor (beta chain) is described in this entry. Its antigen is still unknown. Trimming removed 9 bases from V and 1 base from J, with 10 bases in between. The length of the CDR3 is 12 residues. Germline CDR1 SEHNR, CDR2 FQNEAQ (reference sequence). The sample is drawn from a study of T cell clonotyping in hematopoietic cell transplantation. Study conclusions and caveats: Without cell sorting, CD4 versus CD8 contributions remain unresolved. Broader posttransplant TCR repertoire diversity was predicted by graft donor and pretransplant recipient Inverse Simpson Index values. Few recipient clonotypes overlapped donors; over 95% were de novo at given depth. After transplant, recipient diversity fell while pathologically expanded clonotypes grew through day 180.

Sequencing used immunoSEQ multiplex PCR; TCRdb keeps in-frame clones, though not all of them. Altogether roughly 30,000 clones are present, around 82% being singletons, with the ten largest covering roughly 1.9%. The time point here: recipient sample about 28 days before transplant, after cytoreduction. The receptor's source is a man aged 35-49 years with acute myeloid leukemia. Some clones in this sample may be carry-over from other donors' samples. The specimen was peripheral blood mononuclear cells, collected before stem cell transplant. The genes are TRBV7-9 and TRBJ2-7, with D possibly TRBD1 on 7 matching bases. CDR3 nucleotides: TGTGCCAGTCAGGGGGGATCCTACGAGCAGTACTTC. This gives the protein CASQGGSYEQYF.